Listed below are T cell receptor beta chains from one sample, sequenced in a study of blood T cell repertoires in COVID-19. Method: immunoSEQ multiplex PCR; TCRdb's copy keeps in-frame clones and lacks some. Among about 60,000 clones listed, around 88% were seen once. The sequenced sample consisted of peripheral blood. The receptors originated from a man aged 55 to 70 with acute or convalescent COVID-19. CDR3s include the opening cysteine and the closing phenylalanine or tryptophan. Each record gives: CDR3 protein, CDR3 DNA, CDR3 length, J gene, clone size, D gene, V gene. A D gene is named only where the DNA matches it firmly. Clone size is stated in some rows and not others, as once, few, many or a class when expanded.

CDR3 protein: CASSGTARMNTEAFF
CDR3 DNA: TGTGCCAGCAGCGGGACAGCTCGAATGAACACTGAAGCTTTCTTT
CDR3 length: 15
J gene: TRBJ1-1
clone size: -
D gene: TRBD1
V gene: TRBV6-5

CDR3 protein: CASSRIPGRESYNEQFF
CDR3 DNA: TGCGCCAGCAGCCGCATCCCTGGGAGGGAGTCCTACAATGAGCAGTTCTTC
CDR3 length: 17
J gene: TRBJ2-1
clone size: -
D gene: TRBD2
V gene: TRBV4-1

CDR3 protein: CASSLALRGSYNEQFF
CDR3 DNA: TGCGCCAGCAGCTTGGCGCTGCGGGGTTCCTACAATGAGCAGTTCTTC
CDR3 length: 16
J gene: TRBJ2-1
clone size: -
D gene: -
V gene: TRBV5-1

CDR3 protein: CASSVDRGHTQYF
CDR3 DNA: TGTGCCAGCAGTGTGGACAGGGGGCATACGCAGTATTTT
CDR3 length: 13
J gene: TRBJ2-3
clone size: -
D gene: TRBD1
V gene: TRBV28

CDR3 protein: CASSQDSRNNSPLHF
CDR3 DNA: TGCGCCAGCAGCCAAGATTCCAGGAATAATTCACCCCTCCACTTT
CDR3 length: 15
J gene: TRBJ1-6
clone size: -
D gene: -
V gene: TRBV4-1

CDR3 protein: CASSRGQGNQPQHF
CDR3 DNA: TGTGCCAGCAGCCGGGGACAGGGGAATCAGCCCCAGCATTTT
CDR3 length: 14
J gene: TRBJ1-5
clone size: -
D gene: TRBD1
V gene: TRBV3-1/TRBV3-2

CDR3 protein: CASTAGGGSAFF
CDR3 DNA: TGTGCCAGCACCGCCGGGGGAGGGAGCGCTTTCTTT
CDR3 length: 12
J gene: TRBJ1-1
clone size: -
D gene: -
V gene: TRBV12-3/TRBV12-4

CDR3 protein: CASSSGGVYYGYTF
CDR3 DNA: TGTGCCAGCAGCTCGGGCGGGGTTTACTATGGCTACACCTTC
CDR3 length: 14
J gene: TRBJ1-2
clone size: -
D gene: -
V gene: TRBV28

CDR3 protein: CASRRQGRTEAFF
CDR3 DNA: TGTGCCAGCAGACGACAGGGGAGGACTGAAGCTTTCTTT
CDR3 length: 13
J gene: TRBJ1-1
clone size: -
D gene: TRBD1
V gene: TRBV14

CDR3 protein: CASSPSRGNEQFF
CDR3 DNA: TGTGCCAGCTCACCTTCTAGGGGCAATGAGCAGTTCTTC
CDR3 length: 13
J gene: TRBJ2-1
clone size: -
D gene: -
V gene: TRBV18

CDR3 protein: CATRTASGNTIYF
CDR3 DNA: TGTGCCACGAGGACAGCCTCTGGAAACACCATATATTTT
CDR3 length: 13
J gene: TRBJ1-3
clone size: -
D gene: -
V gene: TRBV6-5

CDR3 protein: CASSRGTGVDNTGELFF
CDR3 DNA: TGCGCCAGCAGCCGAGGGACAGGGGTCGATAACACCGGGGAGCTGTTTTTT
CDR3 length: 17
J gene: TRBJ2-2
clone size: few
D gene: TRBD1
V gene: TRBV4-1

CDR3 protein: CAISAPGSLAGVSNEQFF
CDR3 DNA: TGTGCCATCAGTGCCCCGGGGTCACTAGCGGGAGTGAGTAATGAGCAGTTCTTC
CDR3 length: 18
J gene: TRBJ2-1
clone size: -
D gene: TRBD2
V gene: TRBV10-3

CDR3 protein: CASSLAERGTEAFF
CDR3 DNA: TGCGCCAGCAGCTTGGCGGAAAGGGGCACTGAAGCTTTCTTT
CDR3 length: 14
J gene: TRBJ1-1
clone size: medium-sized
D gene: -
V gene: TRBV5-1

CDR3 protein: CAWSAGLGNSPLHF
CDR3 DNA: TGTGCCTGGAGTGCAGGGCTGGGTAATTCACCCCTCCACTTT
CDR3 length: 14
J gene: TRBJ1-6
clone size: -
D gene: -
V gene: TRBV30

CDR3 protein: CASSPGGGGLNTEAFF
CDR3 DNA: TGTGCCAGCAGCCCAGGAGGGGGAGGGCTGAACACTGAAGCTTTCTTT
CDR3 length: 16
J gene: TRBJ1-1
clone size: -
D gene: -
V gene: TRBV9

CDR3 protein: CASSLVRAQETQYF
CDR3 DNA: TGTGCCAGCAGCTTGGTAAGAGCACAAGAGACCCAGTACTTC
CDR3 length: 14
J gene: TRBJ2-5
clone size: few
D gene: -
V gene: TRBV5-6

CDR3 protein: CASSIPLGARGNQPQHF
CDR3 DNA: TGTGCCAGCAGCATACCCTTGGGGGCGCGGGGCAATCAGCCCCAGCATTTT
CDR3 length: 17
J gene: TRBJ1-5
clone size: -
D gene: -
V gene: TRBV28

CDR3 protein: CASSLSGRENEQFF
CDR3 DNA: TGTGCCAGCAGCCTGAGTGGGAGGGAAAATGAGCAGTTCTTC
CDR3 length: 14
J gene: TRBJ2-1
clone size: once
D gene: TRBD2
V gene: TRBV4-2

CDR3 protein: CASSLQQTDSPLHF
CDR3 DNA: TGTGCCAGCAGCTTACAACAGACCGATTCACCCCTCCACTTT
CDR3 length: 14
J gene: TRBJ1-6
clone size: -
D gene: -
V gene: TRBV11-2

CDR3 protein: CASSQTSGNTGELFF
CDR3 DNA: TGTGCTAGCAGCCAGACTAGCGGGAACACCGGGGAGCTGTTTTTT
CDR3 length: 15
J gene: TRBJ2-2
clone size: -
D gene: TRBD2
V gene: TRBV7-7

CDR3 protein: CASSYREGRGGYTF
CDR3 DNA: TGTGCCAGCAGTTACCGGGAAGGCAGGGGGGGCTACACCTTC
CDR3 length: 14
J gene: TRBJ1-2
clone size: -
D gene: TRBD1
V gene: TRBV6-6

CDR3 protein: CASSIEREPSYNEQFF
CDR3 DNA: TGTGCCAGCAGCATCGAGCGGGAGCCCTCCTACAATGAGCAGTTCTTC
CDR3 length: 16
J gene: TRBJ2-1
clone size: -
D gene: TRBD2
V gene: TRBV7-9

CDR3 protein: CASSFRTGSSNYGYTF
CDR3 DNA: TGTGCCAGCAGCTTCCGGACAGGATCCTCTAACTATGGCTACACCTTC
CDR3 length: 16
J gene: TRBJ1-2
clone size: -
D gene: TRBD1
V gene: TRBV6-6

CDR3 protein: CASSQGNAAGYEQYF
CDR3 DNA: TGCGCCAGCAGCCAAGGCAATGCGGCGGGGTACGAGCAGTACTTC
CDR3 length: 15
J gene: TRBJ2-7
clone size: -
D gene: -
V gene: TRBV4-1

CDR3 protein: CASSLLLGQGRGNTIYF
CDR3 DNA: TGTGCCAGCAGCCTCCTCCTTGGACAGGGGAGAGGAAACACCATATATTTT
CDR3 length: 17
J gene: TRBJ1-3
clone size: -
D gene: TRBD1
V gene: TRBV7-9